This TCR beta chain was obtained from a study of blood T cell repertoires in COVID-19. Study at large: Sites across the United States, Italy and Spain contributed samples from acute and convalescent COVID-19. PBMCs, B-cell-depleted T cells, or T cells were the source of the cDNA or gDNA that made up the material.

As handled by the study authors: Reference gene primer amplification in the assay estimated nucleated cell counts. The repertoire was sequenced with immunoSEQ multiplex PCR; TCRdb's copy has only in-frame clones and lacks some. That table gives V, J and clone size, and the DNA gave D and trimming. The sample consists of about 130,000 clones, 85% to 90% of them appearing once. Germline V gene sequence: CDR1 SGDLS, CDR2 YYNGEE. CDR3 length: 16 amino acids. Trimming pared 0 bases from V and 2 bases from J, leaving 12 bases between. V is TRBV9 and J is TRBJ1-3; possible D gene TRBD1, 6 bases. This sequence was found in a man in his fifties or sixties with active COVID-19. The specimen sequenced was peripheral blood. The chain's CDR3 is CASSVAGDRPGNTIYF. CDR3 sequence (DNA): TGTGCCAGCAGCGTAGCAGGGGATCGCCCTGGAAACACCATATATTTT.